The 20 T cell receptor beta chains listed next were all sequenced from one sample in a study of T-cell reconstitution after alpha-beta-depleted transplantation in children. Unique molecular identifiers were incorporated when the TCRbeta library was constructed. TCRdb ran MiXCR on the PCR reads and lists one entry per CDR3 protein. Of some 640,000 distinct CDR3 sequences in the sample, approximately 15% were seen once. This material consisted of PBMCs from the stem cell graft donor, taken from the stem cell graft. The receptors were gathered from a human donor who donated a stem cell graft to a child with acute myeloid leukemia.

This clonotype was found a few times. The chain is built from TRBV6-1 and TRBJ2-3, with a tentative D call TRBD2 (5 bases). Between the trimmed V and J ends, which lost 4 bases and 4 bases, there was a span of 6 bases. The CDR3 spans 12 residues. The germline V gene encodes CDR1 MNHNS and CDR2 SASEGT. Here the CDR3 reads CASSAAADTQYF. The CDR3 region has the DNA TGTGCCAGCAGTGCAGCGGCAGATACGCAGTATTTT.

There are many counts of this clonotype. This chain connects TRBV4-3 to TRBJ1-2; possible D gene TRBD1, 5 bases. The germline CDR1 and CDR2 sequences are LGHNA and YSLEER. CDR3 length: 14 residues. V dropped 1 base and J dropped 7 bases, with 13 bases sitting between them. CDR3 sequence reads: CASSQAQGGIGYTF. CDR3 DNA sequence: TGCGCCAGCAGCCAAGCGCAGGGAGGAATTGGCTACACCTTC.

This clonotype was seen a few times. The gene calls are TRBV28 and TRBJ1-1, with D possibly being TRBD1 (5 bases). The CDR3 extends over 15 amino acids. V lost 4 bases, J lost 5 bases, and 17 bases lay in between. CDR1 is MDHEN and CDR2 is SYDVKM in the germline V gene. CDR3 loop: CASSSAGQGKTEAFF. As DNA, the CDR3 is TGTGCCAGCAGTTCGGCTGGTCAGGGTAAGACTGAAGCTTTCTTT.

This clonotype was seen at least ten times. The J gene is TRBJ1-2, the V gene TRBV20-1, with 9 bases matching TRBD1. The CDR3 is made up of 15 amino acids. Losses at the gene ends were 3 bases for V and 4 bases for J; bases not matched to a gene: 9. Germline lookup yields CDR1 DFQATT and CDR2 SNEGSKA (reference sequence). CDR3 sequence reads: CSARGQGWLVYGYTF. For the CDR3, the DNA is TGCAGTGCTAGGGGACAGGGTTGGCTTGTCTATGGCTACACCTTC.

J is TRBJ2-2 and V is TRBV5-1; D possibly uses TRBD1 or TRBD2 (5 bases each). CDR1 and CDR2 (germline): SGHRS, YFSETQ. V was trimmed by 1 base and J by 3 bases, leaving 16 bases between them. The length of the CDR3 is 17 residues. The CDR3 DNA is TGCGCCAGCAGCTTGTTTTCGCTTGAGGGGTACACCGGGGAGCTGTTTTTT. This gives the protein CASSLFSLEGYTGELFF.

This clonotype was detected only once. The V gene is TRBV24-1, the J gene TRBJ1-5, with D hard to call. The CDR3 is 15 residues long. Germline lookup yields CDR1 KGHDR and CDR2 SFDVKD. Trimming cost V 7 bases and J 6 bases, with 18 bases left between them. This CDR3 reads CATSPKGPVGQPQHF. CDR3 nucleotide sequence: TGTGCCACCAGCCCCAAGGGTCCTGTGGGTCAGCCCCAGCATTTT.

This clonotype was observed at least ten times. The rearrangement joins TRBV5-1 to TRBJ2-4; D is unclear. Germline V CDR1 and CDR2: SGHRS, YFSETQ. The CDR3 contains 14 residues. Between the trimmed V and J ends, which lost 2 bases and 1 base, there was a span of 7 bases. CDR3 sequence (DNA): TGCGCCAGCAGCTTCGACCTGGCCAAAAACATTCAGTACTTC. Translated, it gives CASSFDLAKNIQYF.

The chain links TRBV7-2 to TRBJ2-1; perhaps D is TRBD1 or TRBD2 (5 bases each). CDR1 and CDR2 (germline): SGHTA, FQGNSA. V was trimmed by 8 bases and J by 8 bases, leaving 22 bases between them. This CDR3 contains 15 residues. The CDR3 region has the DNA TGTGCCAGCCGACTGACGAGGGGCGAAGGGGATGAGCAGTTCTTC. It translates to CASRLTRGEGDEQFF.

This clonotype was seen repeatedly, ten times or more. The V gene is TRBV5-5, the J gene TRBJ2-2; weak D call: TRBD1 (6 bases). The CDR3 is 14 residues long. Trimming left V 3 bases short and J 3 bases short, with 9 bases between. Germline assignment: CDR1 SGHKS and CDR2 YYEKEE (reference sequence). CDR3 region: CASSWDIDTGELFF. CDR3 nucleotides: TGTGCCAGCAGCTGGGACATCGACACCGGGGAGCTGTTTTTT. Full variable domain (remainder filled in from reference TRBV5-5 and TRBJ2-2): DAGVTQSPTHLIKTRGQQVTLRCSPISGHKSVSWYQQVLGQGPQFIFQYYEKEERGRGNFPDRFSARQFPNYSSELNVNALLLGDSALYLCASSWDIDTGELFFGEGSRLTVL.

A few counts support this clonotype. The rearrangement uses TRBV24-1 and TRBJ1-5; no clear D gene. Germline assignment: CDR1 KGHDR and CDR2 SFDVKD. Trimming took 3 bases from V and 4 from J, leaving 15 bases between them. The CDR3 spans 16 residues. The CDR3 reads CATSDADKGGNQPQHF. The CDR3, as DNA: TGTGCCACCAGTGATGCTGACAAGGGAGGGAATCAGCCCCAGCATTTT.

This clonotype was counted only a few times. This sequence joins TRBV20-1 and TRBJ2-2; maybe TRBD2 (7 bases). The germline V and J ends were trimmed by 1 base and 3 bases, with 15 bases remaining between them. The germline V gene encodes CDR1 DFQATT and CDR2 SNEGSKA (reference sequence). There are 16 residues in the CDR3. The chain's CDR3 is CSARAGGVVHTGELFF. The CDR3, as DNA: TGCAGTGCTAGAGCGGGGGGCGTCGTACACACCGGGGAGCTGTTTTTT.

The chain employs TRBV4-3 and TRBJ2-3; D is ambiguous. The ends were cut back, 0 bases at V and 2 bases at J, with 9 bases in the middle. Germline lookup yields CDR1 LGHNA and CDR2 YSLEER. The CDR3 consists of 15 residues. The CDR3 DNA is TGCGCCAGCAGCCAAGATCTGGCTTCCACAGATACGCAGTATTTT. This gives the protein CASSQDLASTDTQYF.

This sequence joins TRBV5-1 and TRBJ2-3; 10 nucleotides agree with TRBD2. The germline V gene has CDR1 SGHRS and CDR2 YFSETQ. V gave up 2 bases and J gave up 4 bases; unmatched junction bases: 7. The CDR3 has 16 residues. The CDR3 loop is CASSLTLAGRPDTQYF. The CDR3 DNA reads as TGCGCCAGCAGCTTAACACTAGCGGGGAGGCCAGATACGCAGTATTTT.

A few counts support this clonotype. This chain uses TRBV7-6 with TRBJ2-7; D not certain. CDR1 and CDR2 (germline): SGHVS, FNYEAQ. The germline V and J ends were trimmed by 5 bases and 1 base, with 12 bases remaining between them. CDR3 length: 14 amino acids. In DNA, the CDR3 is TGTGCCAGCAGCGTCCAGGCGAGTTCCTACGAGCAGTACGTC. This gives the protein CASSVQASSYEQYV.

This clonotype was seen ten or more times. The chain carries TRBV12-3 or TRBV12-4 and TRBJ2-5, with 10 bases matching TRBD1. The CDR3 spans 14 residues. Trimming took 3 bases from V and 3 from J; bases not matched to a gene: 1. The CDR3 region has the DNA TGTGCCAGCAGTTTCGGACAGGGGGAAGAGACCCAGTACTTC. Amino acids: CASSFGQGEETQYF.

The V call is TRBV6-2 or TRBV6-3, the J call TRBJ1-2; tentative D call: TRBD1 (6 bases). CDR1 MNHEY and CDR2 SVGEGT come from the germline V gene. The CDR3 is 15 residues long. Trimming shortened V by 0 bases and J by 8 bases, and 16 bases separated the two germline ends. CDR3 sequence reads: CASSYSVNREGGYTF. The CDR3 coding sequence is TGTGCCAGCAGTTACTCGGTCAACAGGGAGGGCGGCTACACCTTC.

Many counts were recorded for this clonotype. CDR3: CSVVEDRTGEQYF. The CDR3 nucleotides are TGCAGCGTTGTCGAGGACAGGACCGGCGAGCAGTACTTC. The chain recombines TRBV29-1 with TRBJ2-7; 7 bases are a match to TRBD1. The V gene's germline CDR1 is SQVTM and CDR2 ANQGSEA. This CDR3 comprises 13 residues. Losses at the gene ends were 4 bases for V and 6 bases for J; bases not matched to a gene: 9.

In this sample, this clonotype turned up many times. The chain links TRBV20-1 to TRBJ1-5, with no clear D. Trimming took off 4 bases at V and 6 bases at J, with 13 bases between the two ends. The length of the CDR3 is 13 residues. Germline V lookup: CDR1 DFQATT, CDR2 SNEGSKA (reference sequence). The CDR3 DNA reads TGCAGTGCTACCGATTCGAAGGGTCAGCCCCAGCATTTT. Translated, it gives CSATDSKGQPQHF.

This clonotype was counted between two and nine times. This chain links TRBV13 with TRBJ2-6; 7 positions match TRBD1. Germline loops: CDR1 PRHDT, CDR2 FYEKMQ (reference sequence). This CDR3 spans 14 amino acids. V shed 1 base, J shed 14 bases, and the junction held 8 bases outside the gene matches. The CDR3 bases are TGTGCCAGCAGCTTAGCCGGGACAGTTCCTATCCTGACTTTC. Translation gives CASSLAGTVPILTF.

This clonotype has more than one count but fewer than ten. V and J are TRBV19 and TRBJ1-5; TRBD1 matches 8 bases. V gave up 10 bases and J gave up 3 bases; unmatched junction bases: 11. Germline CDR1 is LNHDA and CDR2 is SQIVND (reference sequence). The length of the CDR3 is 15 residues. The chain's CDR3 is CATQRDRSYNQPQHF. Here the CDR3 DNA reads TGTGCCACACAACGGGACAGGAGTTACAATCAGCCCCAGCATTTT. The entire variable domain, with the rest obtained from reference TRBV19 and TRBJ1-5, is as follows: DGGITQSPKYLFRKEGQNVTLSCEQNLNHDAMYWYRQDPGQGLRLIYYSQIVNDFQKGDIAEGYSVSREKKESFPLTVTSAQKNPTAFYLCATQRDRSYNQPQHFGDGTRLSIL.